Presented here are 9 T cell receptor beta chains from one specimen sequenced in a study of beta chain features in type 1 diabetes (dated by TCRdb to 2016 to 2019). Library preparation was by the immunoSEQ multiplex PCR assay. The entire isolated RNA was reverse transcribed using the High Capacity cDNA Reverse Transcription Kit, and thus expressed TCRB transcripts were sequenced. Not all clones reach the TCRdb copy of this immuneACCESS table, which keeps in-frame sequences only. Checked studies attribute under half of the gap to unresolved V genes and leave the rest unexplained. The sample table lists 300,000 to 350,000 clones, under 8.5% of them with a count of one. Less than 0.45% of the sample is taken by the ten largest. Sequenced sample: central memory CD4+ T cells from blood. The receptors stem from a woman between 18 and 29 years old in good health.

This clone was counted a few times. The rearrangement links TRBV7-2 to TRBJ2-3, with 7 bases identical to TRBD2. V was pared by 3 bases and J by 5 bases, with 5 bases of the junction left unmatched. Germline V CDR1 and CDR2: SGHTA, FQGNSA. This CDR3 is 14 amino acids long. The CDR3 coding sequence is TGTGCCAGCAGCTTGGGAGGGCCAGGAGATACGCAGTATTTT. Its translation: CASSLGGPGDTQYF.

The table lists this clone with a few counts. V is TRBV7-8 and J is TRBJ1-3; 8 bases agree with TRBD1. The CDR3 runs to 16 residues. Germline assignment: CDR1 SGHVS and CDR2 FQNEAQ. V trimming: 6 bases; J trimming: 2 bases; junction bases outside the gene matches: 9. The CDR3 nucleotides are TGTGCCAGCAGTCGGGACAGGAACTATGCTGGAAACACCATATATTTT. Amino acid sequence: CASSRDRNYAGNTIYF. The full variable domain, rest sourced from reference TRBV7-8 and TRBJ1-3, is GAGVSQSPRYKVAKRGQDVALRCDPISGHVSLFWYQQALGQGPEFLTYFQNEAQLDKSGLPSDRFFAERPEGSVSTLKIQRTQQEDSAVYLCASSRDRNYAGNTIYFGEGSWLTVV.

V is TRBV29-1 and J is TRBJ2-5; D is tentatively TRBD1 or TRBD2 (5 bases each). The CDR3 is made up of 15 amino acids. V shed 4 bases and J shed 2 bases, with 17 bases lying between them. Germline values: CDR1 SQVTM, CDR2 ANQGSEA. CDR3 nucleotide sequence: TGCAGCGTTGGGTTGAGGGGACGTCCGCAAGAGACCCAGTACTTC. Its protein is CSVGLRGRPQETQYF.

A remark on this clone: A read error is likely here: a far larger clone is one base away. Here the CDR3 reads CASSLQGSADTQYF. DNA for the CDR3: TGTGCCAGCAGCTTACAGGGGAGCGCAGATACGCAGTATTTT. The rearrangement uses TRBV7-3 and TRBJ2-3; weak D call: TRBD1 (6 bases). This CDR3 comprises 14 residues. Deletions cut 2 bases from V and 4 bases from J, with 10 bases between. Germline lookup yields CDR1 SGHTA and CDR2 FQGTGA.

The CDR3 nucleotides are TGTGCCACCAGCAGAGACGACAGGGGCAGAGAAAAACTGTTTTTT. This encodes CATSRDDRGREKLFF. V usage is TRBV15 and J usage is TRBJ1-4; 8 nucleotides align to TRBD1. Losses at the gene ends were 0 bases for V and 8 bases for J; bases not matched to a gene: 5. CDR1 and CDR2 (germline): LNHNV, YYDKDF (reference sequence). CDR3 length: 15 amino acids.

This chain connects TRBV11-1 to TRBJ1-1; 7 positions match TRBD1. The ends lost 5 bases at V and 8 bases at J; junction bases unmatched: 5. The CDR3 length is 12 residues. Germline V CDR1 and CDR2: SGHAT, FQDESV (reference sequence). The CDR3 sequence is CASSPGQVEAFF. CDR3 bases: TGTGCCAGCAGCCCAGGACAGGTCGAAGCTTTCTTT.

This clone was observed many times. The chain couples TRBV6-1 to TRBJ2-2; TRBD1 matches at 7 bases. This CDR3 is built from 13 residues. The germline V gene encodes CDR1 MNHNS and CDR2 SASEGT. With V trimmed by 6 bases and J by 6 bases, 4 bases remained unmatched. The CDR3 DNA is TGTGCCAGCAGGGTGACAGGGTCCGGGGAGCTGTTTTTT. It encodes CASRVTGSGELFF.

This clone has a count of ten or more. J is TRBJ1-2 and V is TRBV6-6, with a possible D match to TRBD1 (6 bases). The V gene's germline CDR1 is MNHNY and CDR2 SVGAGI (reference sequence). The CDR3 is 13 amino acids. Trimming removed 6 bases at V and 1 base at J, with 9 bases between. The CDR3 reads CASSRTDNYGYTF. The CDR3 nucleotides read TGTGCCAGCAGCCGGACAGATAACTATGGCTACACCTTC.

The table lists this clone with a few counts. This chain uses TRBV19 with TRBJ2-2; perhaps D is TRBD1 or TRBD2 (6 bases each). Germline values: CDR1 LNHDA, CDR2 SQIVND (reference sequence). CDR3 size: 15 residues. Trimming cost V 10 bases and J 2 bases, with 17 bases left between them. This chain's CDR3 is CANRQGRTNTGELFF. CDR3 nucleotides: TGTGCCAACCGCCAGGGGAGGACTAACACCGGGGAGCTGTTTTTT.